This T cell receptor beta chain was observed in a study of blood T cell repertoires in COVID-19. In the original processing: For nucleated cells, counts were estimated from reference gene primer amplification. Libraries were prepared by immunoSEQ multiplex PCR; TCRdb keeps only in-frame clonotypes and omits some of them. The DNA was the basis for D and trimming; V, J and clone size are from that table. The table shows 110,000 or so clones, with more than 80% occurring only once. CDR3 length: 15 amino acids. Germline-derived CDR1 and CDR2 are MNHEY and SMNVEV (reference sequence). Trimming at V came to 7 bases and at J to 4 bases, leaving 8 bases not matched to a gene.

V usage is TRBV27 and J usage is TRBJ2-1; 9 bases line up with TRBD2. Sequencing used peripheral blood. This TCR was sampled from a woman aged 45-65 years with acute or convalescent COVID-19. The DNA of the CDR3 is TGTGCCAGCATGATGACTAGCGGATTTTACAATGAGCAGTTCTTC. Residues: CASMMTSGFYNEQFF.